Following are 31 T cell receptor beta chains from one sample sequenced in a study of T cell responses to AZD1222 COVID-19 vaccine. The repertoire was sequenced with immunoSEQ multiplex PCR; TCRdb's copy has only in-frame clones and lacks some. The sample yields around 94,000 clones, almost 85% seen once. This specimen consisted of peripheral blood, obtained on day 0 of AZD1222 vaccination. The receptors here all came from an adult in good health.

The CDR3 region is CASSLQGGDNEQYF. CDR3 DNA: TGTGCCAGCAGCTTACAGGGAGGGGACAACGAGCAGTACTTC. The chain carries TRBV5-4 and TRBJ2-7; D is perhaps TRBD2 (7 bases). CDR1 and CDR2 (germline): SGHNT, YYREEE (reference sequence). V was pared by 2 bases and J by 5 bases, with 14 bases between. The CDR3 sequence is 14 residues long. The whole variable domain, filled in from reference TRBV5-4 and TRBJ2-7, reads ETGVTQSPTHLIKTRGQQVTLRCSSQSGHNTVSWYQQALGQGPQFIFQYYREEENGRGNFPPRFSGLQFPNYSSELNVNALELDDSALYLCASSLQGGDNEQYFGPGTRLTVT.

The J gene is TRBJ2-6, the V gene TRBV2, with 8 bases matching TRBD1. This CDR3 is built from 15 residues. Germline loops: CDR1 SNHLY, CDR2 FYNNEI. V lost 7 bases to trimming and J lost 2 bases; unmatched junction nucleotides: 4. The CDR3 reads CASNQDRAGANVLTF. DNA of the CDR3: TGTGCCAGCAACCAGGACAGGGCTGGGGCCAACGTCCTGACTTTC.

V is TRBV27 and J is TRBJ2-4; D perhaps matches TRBD2 (6 bases). V was clipped by 2 bases and J by 0 bases, with 11 bases between them. The germline gives CDR1 MNHEY, CDR2 SMNVEV (reference sequence). This CDR3 is built from 16 residues. CDR3 DNA sequence: TGTGCCAGCAGTTTAGACGGGAGCGTAGCCAAAAACATTCAGTACTTC. Amino acid sequence: CASSLDGSVAKNIQYF.

This chain joins TRBV28 and TRBJ1-5, with D perhaps matching TRBD1 (6 bases). Trimming stripped 5 bases from V and 0 bases from J, with 11 bases between. The CDR3 extends over 15 amino acids. Germline V CDR1 and CDR2: MDHEN, SYDVKM. The CDR3 loop is CASSKDSDSNQPQHF. CDR3 DNA: TGTGCCAGCAGTAAGGACAGTGATAGCAATCAGCCCCAGCATTTT.

The chain carries TRBV7-2 and TRBJ2-3; D is unresolved. The CDR3 runs 13 residues. V lost 3 bases, J lost 4 bases, and 8 bases lay in between. Germline CDR1 and CDR2: SGHTA and FQGNSA. The CDR3 DNA reads as TGTGCCAGCAGCTTGGGCCAAGCAGATACGCAGTATTTT. This sequence encodes CASSLGQADTQYF.

The V call is TRBV6-2 or TRBV6-3, the J call TRBJ2-2; D gene uncertain. This CDR3 has 14 amino acids. Germline V gives CDR1 MNHEY, CDR2 SVGEGT. The ends were cut back, 0 bases at V and 1 base at J, with 3 bases in the middle. CDR3 nucleotide sequence: TGTGCCAGCAGTTACTCGGAGAACACCGGGGAGCTGTTTTTT. Translated, it gives CASSYSENTGELFF.

This sequence joins TRBV13 and TRBJ1-5; TRBD1 might be the D (5 bases). Germline loops: CDR1 PRHDT, CDR2 FYEKMQ (reference sequence). The CDR3 is made up of 13 amino acids. Trimming cost V 5 bases and J 9 bases, with 14 bases left between them. The CDR3 DNA reads TGTGCCAGCAGCCGCGTCCAGGGAGGGCCCCAGCATTTT. Its translation: CASSRVQGGPQHF.

The chain links TRBV7-9 to TRBJ2-3; TRBD1 agrees at 8 bases. Germline lookup yields CDR1 SEHNR and CDR2 FQNEAQ (reference sequence). V lost 5 bases to trimming and J lost 3 bases; unmatched junction nucleotides: 10. The CDR3 has 16 residues. The CDR3 DNA sequence: TGTGCCAGCAGCCCGATGGACAGGGTACAAACAGATACGCAGTATTTT. This codes for CASSPMDRVQTDTQYF. Based on the CDR3 plus reference TRBV7-9 and TRBJ2-3, the full variable domain is DTGVSQNPRHKITKRGQNVTFRCDPISEHNRLYWYRQTLGQGPEFLTYFQNEAQLEKSRLLSDRFSAERPKGSFSTLEIQRTEQGDSAMYLCASSPMDRVQTDTQYFGPGTRLTVL.

The CDR3 DNA reads TGTGCCAGCAGTGAAGTTGCGGGTATTACTGAAGCTTTCTTT. Protein: CASSEVAGITEAFF. The J gene is TRBJ1-1, the V gene TRBV2, with unresolved D. Germline V gives CDR1 SNHLY, CDR2 FYNNEI. This CDR3 comprises 14 residues. Trimming stripped 1 base from V and 5 bases from J, with 11 bases between.

This rearrangement joins TRBV10-3 to TRBJ1-4; tentative D call: TRBD1 (5 bases). This CDR3 contains 16 residues. V was clipped by 0 bases and J by 4 bases, with 12 bases between them. CDR1 ENHRY and CDR2 SYGVKD come from the germline V gene. CDR3 region: CAISESRQGLNEKLFF. The CDR3 bases are TGTGCCATCAGTGAGTCGAGGCAGGGTCTTAATGAAAAACTGTTTTTT.

V gene TRBV18 combines with J gene TRBJ2-7, with D maybe TRBD2 (6 bases). The CDR3 runs 14 residues. Germline assignment: CDR1 KGHSH and CDR2 LQKENI. Trimming removed 3 bases at V and 4 bases at J, with 13 bases between. CDR3 bases: TGTGCCAGCTCACCCCAGGGCGGGATGTACGAGCAGTACGTC. Translating gives CASSPQGGMYEQYV.

This clone was seen only a few times. V is TRBV12-3 or TRBV12-4 and J is TRBJ1-2, with TRBD1 matching 10 bases. The CDR3 consists of 12 residues. V trimming: 6 bases; J trimming: 13 bases; junction bases outside the gene matches: 8. CDR3 nucleotides: TGTGCCAGCAGGACAGGGGGCATGAAGTTCACCTTC. Its translation: CASRTGGMKFTF.

This chain uses TRBV28 with TRBJ1-3; D gene ambiguous. The CDR3 runs to 14 residues. Trimming took 3 bases from V and 0 from J, leaving 6 bases between them. CDR1 and CDR2 from the germline V gene are MDHEN and SYDVKM. This chain's CDR3 is CASSFGNSGNTIYF. The CDR3 nucleotides read TGTGCCAGCAGTTTTGGCAACTCTGGAAACACCATATATTTT.

As for this clone: At the DNA level, this CDR3 is encoded by other sequences in the same sample as well. The rearrangement joins TRBV2 to TRBJ1-5; D is perhaps TRBD1 (6 bases). CDR3 size: 14 residues. Trimming left V 1 base short and J 2 bases short, with 6 bases between. The germline CDR1 and CDR2 sequences are SNHLY and FYNNEI. CDR3 coding DNA: TGTGCCAGCAGTGAAGAGGGGGGCAATCAGCCCCAGCATTTT. This codes for CASSEEGGNQPQHF.

This clone came up once. V gene TRBV9 combines with J gene TRBJ1-6; 7 bases are shared with TRBD1. The CDR3 sequence is 16 residues long. The V and J ends lost 0 bases and 7 bases, in that order; junction bases with no gene match: 7. Germline assignment: CDR1 SGDLS and CDR2 YYNGEE. The CDR3 here is CASSVGSGGINSPLHF. The CDR3 bases are TGTGCCAGCAGCGTAGGTTCAGGGGGTATCAATTCACCCCTCCACTTT.

This chain joins TRBV5-1 and TRBJ1-4; the D gene is possibly TRBD1 (5 bases). From germline, CDR1 is SGHRS and CDR2 YFSETQ. The CDR3 is made up of 15 amino acids. The ends were cut back, 3 bases at V and 8 bases at J, with 17 bases in the middle. The CDR3 reads CASSSQGTDQEKLFF. The CDR3 nucleotides are TGCGCCAGCAGCTCCCAAGGGACCGACCAAGAAAAACTGTTTTTT.

The chain couples TRBV13 to TRBJ1-6; no clear D gene. Between the trimmed V and J ends, which lost 0 bases and 7 bases, there was a span of 7 bases. The germline V gene has CDR1 PRHDT and CDR2 FYEKMQ (reference sequence). The CDR3 is 14 residues long. CDR3 residues: CASSLGGPNSPLHF. The CDR3 DNA sequence: TGTGCCAGCAGCTTAGGAGGTCCCAATTCACCCCTCCACTTT. Combining the CDR3 with reference TRBV13 and TRBJ1-6 gives the whole variable domain AAGVIQSPRHLIKEKRETATLKCYPIPRHDTVYWYQQGPGQDPQFLISFYEKMQSDKGSIPDRFSAQQFSDYHSELNMSSLELGDSALYFCASSLGGPNSPLHFGNGTRLTVT.

CDR3 nucleotide sequence: TGTGCCAGCAGCTTAATCACGGGGACTGAAGCTTTCTTT. Its protein is CASSLITGTEAFF. The rearrangement links TRBV7-3 to TRBJ1-1; D ambiguous. CDR1 is SGHTA, CDR2 FQGTGA, per germline. V lost 1 base, J lost 5 bases, and 8 bases lay in between. There are 13 residues in the CDR3.

The genes are TRBV6-5 and TRBJ2-1; tentatively, D is TRBD1 (5 bases). The CDR3 has 15 amino acids. The germline V gene has CDR1 MNHEY and CDR2 SVGAGI. Trimming stripped 7 bases from V and 2 bases from J, with 15 bases between. The CDR3 loop reads CASKGNRVTYNEQFF. CDR3 DNA sequence: TGTGCCAGCAAGGGGAACCGGGTTACCTACAATGAGCAGTTCTTC.

The rearrangement joins TRBV18 to TRBJ2-2; maybe TRBD2 (6 bases). This CDR3 region has 16 residues. Trimming took 6 bases from V and 4 from J, leaving 18 bases between them. In germline, CDR1 is KGHSH, CDR2 LQKENI. CDR3 loop: CASSRGSLVVTGELFF. CDR3 sequence (DNA): TGTGCCAGCTCTCGGGGGAGCCTAGTAGTCACCGGGGAGCTGTTTTTT.

This chain uses TRBV14 with TRBJ1-4, with TRBD1 as a possible D gene (6 bases). The CDR3 runs to 15 residues. Germline V gene lookup returns CDR1 SGHDN and CDR2 FVKESK. The ends were cut back, 4 bases at V and 7 bases at J, with 16 bases in the middle. CDR3 nucleotide sequence: TGTGCCAGCAGCCCCATGGGCAGGGGAATTGAAAAACTGTTTTTT. It is translated as CASSPMGRGIEKLFF.

The V gene is TRBV5-1, the J gene TRBJ2-5, with D unresolved. This CDR3 comprises 11 residues. Germline V gene sequence: CDR1 SGHRS, CDR2 YFSETQ. The germline V and J ends were trimmed by 4 bases and 4 bases, with 5 bases remaining between them. The CDR3 region is CASSASETQYF. The CDR3 coding sequence is TGCGCCAGCAGCGCCTCAGAGACCCAGTACTTC. Using reference TRBV5-1 and TRBJ2-5 for the parts outside the CDR3, the full variable domain is KAGVTQTPRYLIKTRGQQVTLSCSPISGHRSVSWYQQTPGQGLQFLFEYFSETQRNKGNFPGRFSGRQFSNSRSEMNVSTLELGDSALYLCASSASETQYFGPGTRLLVL.

V gene TRBV12-3 or TRBV12-4 combines with J gene TRBJ1-1; D may be TRBD1 (5 bases). The CDR3 has 12 residues. Trimming took off 3 bases at V and 8 bases at J, with 10 bases between the two ends. This CDR3 reads CASSLRKGEAFF. The DNA of the CDR3 is TGTGCCAGCAGTTTGAGAAAGGGGGAAGCTTTCTTT.

The chain recombines TRBV11-3 with TRBJ1-1, with 7 bases fitting TRBD1. The CDR3 runs to 17 residues. V trimming: 1 base; J trimming: 4 bases; junction bases outside the gene matches: 12. The germline gives CDR1 SGHNT, CDR2 YENEEA. CDR3: CASSLGGQTAMTTEAFF. CDR3 coding DNA: TGTGCCAGCAGCTTAGGGGGACAGACAGCCATGACCACTGAAGCTTTCTTT. Based on the CDR3 plus reference TRBV11-3 and TRBJ1-1, the full variable domain is EAGVVQSPRYKIIEKKQPVAFWCNPISGHNTLYWYLQNLGQGPELLIRYENEEAVDDSQLPKDRFSAERLKGVDSTLKIQPAELGDSAVYLCASSLGGQTAMTTEAFFGQGTRLTVV.

This clone showed up just a few times. This chain connects TRBV19 to TRBJ1-2; the match to TRBD1 covers 7 bases. With 4 bases clipped from V and 8 bases from J, the junction kept 13 bases outside the gene matches. Germline V gene sequence: CDR1 LNHDA, CDR2 SQIVND (reference sequence). The CDR3 length is 15 residues. The CDR3 is CASSTYLRQGGGYTF. The CDR3 coding sequence is TGTGCCAGTAGTACCTACCTAAGACAGGGTGGGGGCTACACCTTC. The full variable domain, rest sourced from reference TRBV19 and TRBJ1-2, is DGGITQSPKYLFRKEGQNVTLSCEQNLNHDAMYWYRQDPGQGLRLIYYSQIVNDFQKGDIAEGYSVSREKKESFPLTVTSAQKNPTAFYLCASSTYLRQGGGYTFGSGTRLTVV.

This clone was observed a few times. This chain joins TRBV21-1 and TRBJ1-1. TRBV21-1 is noted as a pseudogene. The CDR3 covers 12 residues. Here the CDR3 reads CASSKVADEAFF. The CDR3 nucleotides are TGTGCCAGCAGCAAAGTAGCAGATGAAGCTTTCTTT.

The chain is built from TRBV10-1 and TRBJ1-1; TRBD1 matches 12 bases. This CDR3 spans 15 amino acids. Trimming cost V 7 bases and J 8 bases; bases outside gene matches: 11. The germline CDR1 and CDR2 sequences are WNHNN and SYGVQD (reference sequence). The CDR3 region is CASTAGTGGRTEAFF. The CDR3 DNA sequence: TGCGCCAGCACAGCCGGGACAGGGGGCCGAACGGAAGCTTTCTTT.

The V call is TRBV20-1, the J call TRBJ2-7; D ambiguous. Between the trimmed V and J ends, which lost 3 bases and 8 bases, there was a span of 17 bases. The CDR3 is 13 amino acids. Per the germline V gene, CDR1 is DFQATT and CDR2 is SNEGSKA (reference sequence). CDR3 amino acids: CSASSGFAPKQYF. In nucleotides, the CDR3 is TGCAGTGCTAGTTCTGGTTTTGCGCCCAAGCAGTACTTC.

V usage is TRBV7-3 and J usage is TRBJ2-1, with 8 nucleotides matching TRBD1. CDR3 size: 15 residues. Unmatched junction bases numbered 13, after V lost 5 bases and J lost 10 bases. CDR1 and CDR2 from the germline V gene are SGHTA and FQGTGA. CDR3: CASSPGPAGGEEQFF. In DNA form, the CDR3 reads TGTGCCAGCAGCCCGGGTCCCGCAGGGGGCGAAGAGCAGTTCTTC.

This rearrangement joins TRBV2 to TRBJ1-1, with D unclear. Germline-derived CDR1 and CDR2 are SNHLY and FYNNEI. Trimming shortened V by 3 bases and J by 1 base, and 6 bases separated the two germline ends. The CDR3 totals 13 residues. The CDR3 sequence: CASSEEENTEAFF. The CDR3 bases are TGTGCCAGCAGTGAGGAGGAGAACACTGAAGCTTTCTTT.

J is TRBJ1-1 and V is TRBV7-9; tentatively, D is TRBD1 (6 bases). Germline V gives CDR1 SEHNR, CDR2 FQNEAQ (reference sequence). V gave up 5 bases and J gave up 12 bases, with 13 bases separating them. The CDR3 runs 11 residues. CDR3 DNA sequence: TGTGCCAGCAGCCCACAGGGTGTTTCTTTCTTT. It translates to CASSPQGVSFF.